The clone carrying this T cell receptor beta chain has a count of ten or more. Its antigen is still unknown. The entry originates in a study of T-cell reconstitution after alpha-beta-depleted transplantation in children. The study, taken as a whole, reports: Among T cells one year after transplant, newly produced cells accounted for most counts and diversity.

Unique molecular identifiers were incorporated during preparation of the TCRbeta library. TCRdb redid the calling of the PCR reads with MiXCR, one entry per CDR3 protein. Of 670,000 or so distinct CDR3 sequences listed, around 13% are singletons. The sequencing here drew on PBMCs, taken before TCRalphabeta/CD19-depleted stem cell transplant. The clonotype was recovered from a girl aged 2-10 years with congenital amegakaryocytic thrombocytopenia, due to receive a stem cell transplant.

This CDR3 is CASSLANYNEQFF. In nucleotides, the CDR3 is TGTGCCAGCAGCTTAGCTAACTACAATGAGCAGTTCTTC. The V and J genes are TRBV7-3 and TRBJ2-1, with unresolved D. V was clipped by 2 bases and J by 3 bases, with 5 bases between them. Germline values: CDR1 SGHTA, CDR2 FQGTGA. The CDR3 has 13 residues. The full variable domain, its missing parts supplied by reference TRBV7-3 and TRBJ2-1, is GAGVSQTPSNKVTEKGKYVELRCDPISGHTALYWYRQSLGQGPEFLIYFQGTGAADDSGLPNDRFFAVRPEGSVSTLKIQRTERGDSAVYLCASSLANYNEQFFGPGTRLTVL.